The text below deals with one TCR beta chain. These data are taken from a study of cytomegalovirus exposure and HLA in healthy donors. Vbeta (60) and Jbeta (13) primers were used in the PCR. The repertoire was sequenced with immunoSEQ multiplex PCR; TCRdb's copy has only in-frame clones and lacks some. The sample yields approximately 200,000 clones, 79% seen once. CDR1 is LGHNA and CDR2 is YSLEER in the germline V gene. The ends were cut back, 0 bases at V and 0 bases at J, with 8 bases in the middle. The length of the CDR3 is 15 residues. The rearrangement joins TRBV4-3 to TRBJ1-2, with D uncertain. The TCR sequence derives from a woman aged 25-40 years in good health and CMV-seropositive. Material for sequencing was PBMCs. The CDR3 here is CASSQDALSNYGYTF. In nucleotides, the CDR3 is TGCGCCAGCAGCCAAGATGCGCTGTCTAACTATGGCTACACCTTC.